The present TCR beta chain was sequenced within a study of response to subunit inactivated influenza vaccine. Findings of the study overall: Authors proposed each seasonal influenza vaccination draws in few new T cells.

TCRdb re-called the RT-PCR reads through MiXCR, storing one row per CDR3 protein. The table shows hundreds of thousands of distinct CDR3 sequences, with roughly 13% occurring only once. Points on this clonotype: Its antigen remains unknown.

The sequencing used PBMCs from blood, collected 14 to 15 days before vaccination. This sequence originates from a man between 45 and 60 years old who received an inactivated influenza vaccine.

As DNA, the CDR3 is TGCGCCAGCAGCCTACTATCGACTAGCGCTCAGGAGCAGTACTTC. Residues: CASSLLSTSAQEQYF. This chain links TRBV5-1 with TRBJ2-7, with 8 bases identical to TRBD2. Per germline, CDR1 SGHRS and CDR2 YFSETQ. J was trimmed by 7 bases and V by 4 bases; bases with no gene match: 13. This CDR3 has 15 amino acids. Looking up the rest from reference TRBV5-1 and TRBJ2-7 gives the full variable domain: KAGVTQTPRYLIKTRGQQVTLSCSPISGHRSVSWYQQTPGQGLQFLFEYFSETQRNKGNFPGRFSGRQFSNSRSEMNVSTLELGDSALYLCASSLLSTSAQEQYFGPGTRLTVT.